This section outlines one T cell receptor (beta chain) sequence together with its context. Its antigen is not yet known. Base qualities were left out, and no much larger clone turns up one base away. The identical CDR3 is also encoded by other nucleotide sequences in the sample. The sample originates from a study of shared clonotypes between healthy human individuals (dated by TCRdb to about 2020). Notes on the research overall: The cohort comprised two women and three men aged 18 to 49 years. Between about 0.94 and 8.9 billion PBMCs per donor were obtained by leukapheresis. Libraries were prepared and TCR repertoires were sequenced by different laboratories using diverse techniques, in order to increase sequencing depth and limit assay-specific biases. Per donor, three plates each were used for CD4 naive and CD4 memory, two for CD8 naive, and one for CD8 memory. The study deeply sequenced blood TCR repertoires of about 5 healthy adults to estimate repertoire size and the extent of clonotype sharing between individuals.

The donors were healthy, HIV-negative adults with no recently reported acute infections or vaccinations. Every donor was a Caucasian adult living in Nashville, Tennessee, USA. CD4+ T cells were enriched by magnetic negative selection; naive cells were then positively selected on CD45RA, and the negative fraction formed the memory subset. After blood collection by leukapheresis, PBMCs were isolated using Ficoll-Histopaque density gradient centrifugation and then cryopreserved in the vapor phase of liquid nitrogen. Analytical flow cytometry was used to check the purity and quantity of every magnetically sorted T cell population. Genomic DNA was isolated from each sorted fraction and quantified by UV absorbance on a Nanodrop 2000c. Here is what the overall study found, with its caveats: Pairwise subsampling led to the expectation that sequencing depth would affect the degree of clonotype sharing among donors. Naive subsets generally had larger estimated clonotype richness than memory subsets. Compared with non-shared clonotypes, clonotypes shared by all four sorted-subset donors had higher generation probabilities. Sharing across several donors was observed for approximately 5% of naive CD4, around 3.5% of naive CD8, over 2% of memory CD4, and around 0.42% of memory CD8 clonotypes. Only blood was sampled, and tissue TCR repertoires likely differ from those in blood. Because the study included a small number of donors, the genetic and exposure-history diversity represented was limited. Even with the large sequencing depth, rarefaction of the sorted-subset datasets indicated that sequencing was incomplete.

Using the deep immunoSEQ assay, TCR CDR3 regions were amplified from genomic DNA by multiplex PCR. Extracted genomic DNA from each cell subset was spread evenly across all wells of several immunoSEQ 96-well plates, with each plate serving as a replicate. For sorted subsets, roughly 200 ng of genomic DNA, equivalent to some 30,000 T cell genomes, went into each replicate PCR. Purified libraries were quantified with a Qubit 3.0 fluorometer, sized on a Bioanalyzer 2100, and re-quantified with the KAPA Library Quantification kit. Each immunoSEQ 96-well plate was sequenced on its own single-read 150-cycle Illumina NextSeq 550 flow cell. As for how the authors treated the data: Because only junctional sequences without quality scores were contained in the immunoSEQ output, filtering matching that applied to full-length reads could not be performed. To assign V/J genes and CDR3, sequences were annotated using PyIR, a Python wrapper for IgBLAST v1.9, with IMGT germline references. Any read was removed if the V/J assignment was weak (E-value above 1e-6), the CDR3 was missing, or the read contained stop codons, out-of-frame junctions, or ambiguous translated residues. V3J clonotypes were defined by identical inferred V gene, J gene, and CDR3 amino acid sequence. To compute the percentage overlap between repertoires, the number of shared unique clonotypes was divided by the size of the smaller repertoire. Repertoire richness was assessed with RTK rarefaction, the Chao1 estimator, and Recon v2.1 estimates of unobserved clonotypes. For all TCRbeta clonotypes obtained by the gDNA method from a few donors, generation probabilities were computed with OLGA. TCRdb's version of the immuneACCESS table is confined to in-frame rearrangements and falls short of the full clone set. An unresolved V gene accounts for under half of the shortfall where checked; the remainder is of unknown origin. The DNA gave D and trimming, while V, J and clone size come from that table. In this sample the table shows over a million clones, approximately 80% of which occur a single time. More than 0.45% of the sample comes from the top ten.

The sample consisted of memory CD4+ T cells from PBMCs. Interpreted using the paper, the cell subset or site label stands for: CD45RA-negative fraction. The sequence was obtained from a man younger than 35 in good health. Some clones in this sample may be carry-over from other donors' samples.

The CDR3 has the sequence CASSLGGTGELFF. Here is the DNA: TGTGCCAGCAGCTTAGGCGGCACCGGGGAGCTGTTTTTT. The rearranged segments are TRBV13 and TRBJ2-2, with the identity of the D gene unclear. Trimming costs V 0 bases and J 4 bases, and their ends lie 3 bases apart. Its CDR3 holds 13 amino acids, cysteine through phenylalanine. Just CDR3 DNA is preserved here, 39 bases in frame from base 1. CDR1 and CDR2 (PRHDT, FYEKMQ) derive from the germline V gene (reference sequence).